The 23 T cell receptor beta chains reported below all come from one sample, sequenced in a study of blood T cell repertoires in COVID-19. The data were produced by immunoSEQ multiplex PCR, yet TCRdb's version contains in-frame clones alone and is incomplete. The data contain 300,000 to 350,000 clones, approximately 86% of them singletons. The sequenced material came from peripheral blood. The receptor source for this set is a man aged 25-40 years with COVID-19, enrolled during active disease.

The chain joins TRBV6-2 or TRBV6-3 to TRBJ2-2; 7 nucleotides align to TRBD1. Germline-derived CDR1 and CDR2 are MNHEY and SVGEGT. The CDR3 consists of 15 residues. V was clipped by 4 bases and J by 4 bases; unmatched bases: 6. CDR3 amino acids: CASSSFTGATGELFF. CDR3 DNA sequence: TGTGCCAGCAGTTCATTCACAGGGGCCACCGGGGAGCTGTTTTTT.

This sequence joins TRBV5-6 and TRBJ1-1; a weak D match, TRBD1 (5 bases). The CDR3 runs 15 residues. Trimming left V 4 bases short and J 3 bases short, with 16 bases between. Germline V CDR1 and CDR2: SGHDT, YYEEEE. The CDR3 protein is CASSLYLEGYTEAFF. CDR3 DNA: TGTGCCAGCAGCCTCTACTTGGAGGGGTACACTGAAGCTTTCTTT.

The J gene is TRBJ2-5, the V gene TRBV2; 9 bases match TRBD1. The CDR3 contains 16 residues. The germline V gene encodes CDR1 SNHLY and CDR2 FYNNEI. V trimming: 5 bases; J trimming: 5 bases; junction bases outside the gene matches: 12. The CDR3 DNA sequence: TGTGCCAGCAGTAAGGGACAGGGTCGTTCTCAGGAGACCCAGTACTTC. Protein: CASSKGQGRSQETQYF.

The genes are TRBV19 and TRBJ1-1; D possibly corresponds to TRBD1 (5 bases). V lost 3 bases and J lost 0, with 8 bases in between. Germline CDR1 reads LNHDA; CDR2 reads SQIVND (reference sequence). The CDR3 is made up of 14 amino acids. CDR3 DNA: TGTGCCAGTAGTATTTGGGGGGTGAACACTGAAGCTTTCTTT. Translated: CASSIWGVNTEAFF.

V gene TRBV28 combines with J gene TRBJ2-7; a possible D gene is TRBD2 (6 bases). The germline V gene encodes CDR1 MDHEN and CDR2 SYDVKM. The CDR3 has 15 residues. Trimming shortened V by 8 bases and J by 2 bases, and 19 bases separated the two germline ends. The CDR3, as DNA: TGTGCCAGCGGGATACGGGGGAAACCCCCCTACGAGCAGTACTTC. It codes for CASGIRGKPPYEQYF.

The rearrangement links TRBV25-1 to TRBJ1-1; 7 bases are a match to TRBD1. Germline assignment: CDR1 MGHDK and CDR2 SYGVNS. The CDR3 covers 18 residues. The V gene end was trimmed by 4 bases and the J gene end by 3 bases; junction bases not matched to a gene: 17. The CDR3 coding sequence is TGTGCCAGCAGTGGGGGGACAGCCCTCAATAAAATACACACTGAAGCTTTCTTT. Translated, it gives CASSGGTALNKIHTEAFF.

The chain joins TRBV28 to TRBJ1-6; 9 positions agree with TRBD1. The J segment lost 7 bases and the V segment lost 7 bases, leaving 8 bases of the junction unmatched. CDR3 length equals 15 residues. CDR1 MDHEN and CDR2 SYDVKM come from the germline V gene. The CDR3 sequence: CASTPRDRVNSPLHF. For the CDR3, the DNA is TGTGCCAGCACCCCCCGGGACAGGGTAAATTCACCCCTCCACTTT.

The chain links TRBV18 to TRBJ1-4, with 9 bases that match TRBD1. J was trimmed by 5 bases and V by 3 bases; bases with no gene match: 10. The CDR3 covers 17 residues. CDR1 KGHSH and CDR2 LQKENI come from the germline V gene. The CDR3 sequence: CASSPTNRGPGNEKLFF. CDR3 DNA sequence: TGTGCCAGCTCACCGACTAACAGGGGGCCTGGGAATGAAAAACTGTTTTTT. The entire variable domain, with the rest obtained from reference TRBV18 and TRBJ1-4, is as follows: NAGVMQNPRHLVRRRGQEARLRCSPMKGHSHVYWYRQLPEEGLKFMVYLQKENIIDESGMPKERFSAEFPKEGPSILRIQQVVRGDSAAYFCASSPTNRGPGNEKLFFGSGTQLSVL.

In DNA form, the CDR3 reads TGCAGTGCTAGTAGGGCTGGGGGGGTACTTGAGCAGTACTTC. It is translated as CSASRAGGVLEQYF. The chain recombines TRBV20-1 with TRBJ2-7; 7 positions agree with TRBD2. The germline CDR1 and CDR2 sequences are DFQATT and SNEGSKA (reference sequence). Germline trimming cut 3 bases from V and 7 bases from J; bases unmatched to any gene: 12. The CDR3 covers 14 residues.

The chain carries TRBV7-8 and TRBJ1-1, with D possibly TRBD1 on 6 matching bases. This CDR3 is 17 amino acids long. The germline gives CDR1 SGHVS, CDR2 FQNEAQ. V was trimmed by 0 bases and J by 2 bases, leaving 16 bases between them. CDR3 sequence: CASSLAYRTATNTEAFF. The CDR3 nucleotides read TGTGCCAGCAGCTTAGCGTACAGGACAGCTACTAACACTGAAGCTTTCTTT.

The gene calls are TRBV5-1 and TRBJ2-3, with a weak D call TRBD1 (5 bases). V lost 0 bases, J lost 6 bases, and 11 bases lay in between. Germline-derived CDR1 and CDR2 are SGHRS and YFSETQ. The CDR3 contains 14 residues. CDR3 in amino acids: CASSLAGWMDTQYF. The CDR3 DNA reads as TGCGCCAGCAGCTTGGCAGGGTGGATGGATACGCAGTATTTT.

This clone has more than one count but fewer than ten. The chain joins TRBV10-3 to TRBJ1-5, with D perhaps matching TRBD1 (5 bases). The CDR3 totals 16 residues. Trimming pared 3 bases from V and 8 bases from J, leaving 20 bases between. Germline assignment: CDR1 ENHRY and CDR2 SYGVKD. The CDR3 nucleotides are TGTGCCATCAGTGAATTAGGTAGGGGCCCTGATAAGCCCCAGCATTTT. The encoded protein is CAISELGRGPDKPQHF.

The rearrangement joins TRBV28 to TRBJ2-7; D uncertain. CDR1 and CDR2 (germline): MDHEN, SYDVKM. Trimming removed 5 bases at V and 0 bases at J, with 8 bases between. The CDR3 length is 13 residues. The CDR3 spells CASSGGPSYEQYF. The CDR3 region has the DNA TGTGCCAGCAGTGGTGGGCCCTCCTACGAGCAGTACTTC.

This chain joins TRBV4-1 and TRBJ2-1; 9 bases are a match to TRBD1. The J segment lost 6 bases and the V segment lost 3 bases, leaving 0 bases of the junction unmatched. CDR3 length equals 13 residues. Per germline, CDR1 MGHRA and CDR2 YSYEKL. The CDR3 DNA sequence: TGCGCCAGCAGCCAGACAGGGGGCAATGAGCAGTTCTTC. It codes for CASSQTGGNEQFF.

A few counts support this clone. The genes are TRBV28 and TRBJ1-2, with a weak D call TRBD1 (6 bases). The V end was cut by 5 bases, the J end by 8 bases, with 18 bases between. The CDR3 totals 14 residues. The germline gives CDR1 MDHEN, CDR2 SYDVKM. Here the CDR3 DNA reads TGTGCCAGCAGTGTATCCGGGGGGCGGGCCGGCTACACCTTC. Its protein is CASSVSGGRAGYTF.

The rearrangement joins TRBV5-4 to TRBJ2-7; 8 positions match TRBD2. The trim removed 4 bases at V and 2 bases at J, leaving 5 bases unmatched. The CDR3 has 14 amino acids. Germline values: CDR1 SGHNT, CDR2 YYREEE (reference sequence). This CDR3 reads CASSHSGTTYEQYF. The DNA for the CDR3 is TGTGCCAGCAGCCATAGCGGGACCACCTACGAGCAGTACTTC.

V gene TRBV30 combines with J gene TRBJ1-1, with D tentatively TRBD1 (6 bases). Germline V gene sequence: CDR1 GTSNPN, CDR2 SVGIG (reference sequence). The germline V and J ends were trimmed by 0 bases and 1 base, with 6 bases remaining between them. The CDR3 has 13 residues. The CDR3 bases are TGTGCCTGGAGTGTGGACAGGAACACTGAAGCTTTCTTT. This gives the protein CAWSVDRNTEAFF.

This chain uses TRBV4-3 with TRBJ1-4, with 7 bases matching TRBD1. Trimming cost V 3 bases and J 6 bases; bases outside gene matches: 10. Germline values: CDR1 LGHNA, CDR2 YSLEER. The CDR3 is 16 amino acids. This CDR3 is CASSHRKFQGDEKLFF. Here the CDR3 DNA reads TGCGCCAGCAGCCACCGTAAGTTCCAGGGGGATGAAAAACTGTTTTTT.

The CDR3 region is CASSYSGDPSSYEQYF. In DNA, the CDR3 is TGTGCCAGCAGCTATAGCGGGGACCCCAGCTCCTACGAGCAGTACTTC. The chain carries TRBV9 and TRBJ2-7; 8 bases fit TRBD2. The germline V gene has CDR1 SGDLS and CDR2 YYNGEE. The CDR3 covers 16 residues. V was clipped by 4 bases and J by 0 bases; unmatched bases: 9.

The V call is TRBV7-8, the J call TRBJ2-1; 11 positions match TRBD2. This CDR3 has 16 residues. With V trimmed by 1 base and J by 7 bases, 6 bases remained unmatched. Germline V gene data show CDR1 as SGHVS and CDR2 as FQNEAQ. The CDR3 region has the DNA TGTGCCAGCAGCTTAGAGGGTAGCGGGGGGGTGAATGAGCAGTTCTTC. This gives the protein CASSLEGSGGVNEQFF.

The J gene is TRBJ2-5, the V gene TRBV3-1 (or the pseudogene TRBV3-2); 10 bases line up with TRBD2. This CDR3 spans 15 amino acids. J lost 5 bases, V lost 0 bases, and 3 bases had no gene match. Looked up from germline, CDR1 is LGHDT and CDR2 is YNNKEL (reference sequence). In nucleotides, the CDR3 is TGTGCCAGCAGCCAAGAGGGACTAGCGAGGGAGACCCAGTACTTC. It translates to CASSQEGLARETQYF.

This clone was observed a single time. The chain combines TRBV19 with TRBJ2-7, with no clear D. Germline CDR1 reads LNHDA; CDR2 reads SQIVND (reference sequence). The CDR3 totals 15 residues. V dropped 3 bases and J dropped 3 bases, with 15 bases sitting between them. The CDR3 nucleotides are TGTGCCAGTAGTATTACGTCTGGTTACGGCTACGAGCAGTACTTC. The encoded protein is CASSITSGYGYEQYF.

Only one count was recorded for this clone. This rearrangement joins TRBV25-1 to TRBJ1-2; TRBD1 matches 9 bases. J was trimmed by 5 bases and V by 1 base; bases with no gene match: 5. This CDR3 has 15 residues. Germline CDR1 reads MGHDK; CDR2 reads SYGVNS. CDR3 in DNA: TGTGCCAGCAGTGAATTCACGGGACAGGGATATGGCTACACCTTC. Its translation is CASSEFTGQGYGYTF.